Listed here are 9 T cell receptor beta chains from one sample, sequenced in a study of immune heterogeneity within non-small cell lung tumors. CDR3 of TCR beta was amplified by multiplex PCR that used 32 V and 13 J primers. TCRdb used MiXCR to reprocess the multiplex PCR reads, holding one entry per CDR3 protein. The sample has over 25,000 distinct CDR3 sequences; around 30% are singletons. For each sample, template was roughly 640 ng of bulk tumor genomic DNA. In surgery, several biopsies were collected from each primary tumor at widely spaced sites. Before undergoing curative surgery, patients had newly diagnosed non-small cell lung cancer that was untreated. The source material was lung tumor tissue. The receptors here all came from a middle-aged man with non-small cell lung cancer.

There are a few counts of this clonotype. V is TRBV4-1 and J is TRBJ1-6; 8 bases are a match to TRBD1. The trim removed 3 bases at V and 10 bases at J, leaving 5 bases unmatched. Germline assignment: CDR1 MGHRA and CDR2 YSYEKL. This CDR3 is 14 amino acids long. CDR3 sequence reads: CASSQLTGASPLHF. In DNA form, the CDR3 reads TGCGCCAGCAGCCAGCTGACAGGGGCCTCACCCCTCCACTTT.

The chain combines TRBV20-1 with TRBJ1-2, with D hard to call. The germline V gene has CDR1 DFQATT and CDR2 SNEGSKA (reference sequence). The V end lost 4 bases, the J end lost 6 bases, and 18 bases lay between the germline ends. CDR3 length: 14 residues. The CDR3 DNA reads as TGCAGTGCTACGTCGGTTCTCGGATTCCATGGCTACACCTTC. Its translation: CSATSVLGFHGYTF.

To note about this clonotype: One base away lies a much larger clone, so this may be a sequencing read error. This chain connects TRBV24-1 to TRBJ1-4; D is uncertain. Germline assignment: CDR1 KGHDR and CDR2 SFDVKD. This CDR3 is built from 12 residues. V gave up 6 bases and J gave up 5 bases, with 6 bases separating them. CDR3 in DNA: TGTGCCACCAGTCACCTGAATGAAAAACTGTTTTTT. Amino acid sequence: CATSHLNEKLFF.

Only a few counts were recorded for this clonotype. The chain uses TRBV14 and TRBJ1-1, with TRBD1 matching 7 bases. The CDR3 loop spans 13 amino acids. V gave up 4 bases and J gave up 4 bases; unmatched junction bases: 3. The germline V gene encodes CDR1 SGHDN and CDR2 FVKESK. The CDR3 sequence is CASSPRQGTEAFF. CDR3 coding DNA: TGTGCCAGCAGCCCACGACAGGGCACTGAAGCTTTCTTT.

This clonotype is categorized as medium-sized. CDR3: CASRRDTDTQYF. The CDR3 DNA reads TGTGCCAGCAGGCGGGACACAGATACGCAGTATTTT. The J gene is TRBJ2-3, the V gene TRBV7-8; D is perhaps TRBD2 (6 bases). This CDR3 has 12 residues. The germline CDR1 and CDR2 sequences are SGHVS and FQNEAQ. V lost 6 bases and J lost 2, with 6 bases in between.

Details on this clonotype: A single base separates this from a much larger clone, so it may be a read error. This chain connects TRBV18 to TRBJ1-5; maybe TRBD1 (5 bases). The ends were cut back, 3 bases at V and 1 base at J, with 10 bases in the middle. The CDR3 contains 15 residues. Germline loops: CDR1 KGHSH, CDR2 LQKENI. CDR3 nucleotides: TGTGCCAGCTCACCGGCGGCAGGGAGCAATCAGCCCCAGCATTTT. As protein: CASSPAAGSNQPQHF.

The chain employs TRBV20-1 and TRBJ1-5; no clear D gene. Trimming took off 0 bases at V and 0 bases at J, with 12 bases between the two ends. The CDR3 has 16 amino acids. From germline, CDR1 is DFQATT and CDR2 SNEGSKA (reference sequence). CDR3 DNA sequence: TGCAGTGCTAGAGATAAATCGAGTGATAGCAATCAGCCCCAGCATTTT. Its translation: CSARDKSSDSNQPQHF.

The chain employs TRBV5-1 and TRBJ1-4, with D possibly matching TRBD1 (6 bases). Trimming stripped 0 bases from V and 0 bases from J, with 15 bases between. The length of the CDR3 is 18 residues. In germline, CDR1 is SGHRS, CDR2 YFSETQ. The CDR3 reads CASSLEPRDIATNEKLFF. As DNA, the CDR3 is TGCGCCAGCAGCTTGGAGCCCCGGGACATCGCAACTAATGAAAAACTGTTTTTT.

This clonotype appeared a few times. V usage is TRBV18 and J usage is TRBJ2-7; tentative D call: TRBD1 (6 bases). This CDR3 has 14 residues. Germline CDR1 reads KGHSH; CDR2 reads LQKENI. V shed 1 base and J shed 4 bases, with 11 bases lying between them. This CDR3 is CASSPRQAIYEQYF. CDR3 in DNA: TGTGCCAGCTCACCACGACAGGCCATATACGAGCAGTACTTC. Variable domain in full (rest from reference TRBV18 and TRBJ2-7): NAGVMQNPRHLVRRRGQEARLRCSPMKGHSHVYWYRQLPEEGLKFMVYLQKENIIDESGMPKERFSAEFPKEGPSILRIQQVVRGDSAAYFCASSPRQAIYEQYFGPGTRLTVT.